This TCR beta chain emerged from a study of T cell repertoires in aging, cancer and after chemotherapy. Study background: The whole study produced a dataset of roughly 8.8 million TCR reads.

V was trimmed by 0 bases and J by 0 bases, leaving 22 bases between them. CDR1 is MNHEY, CDR2 SVGEGT, per germline. CDR3 length: 20 residues. TRB rearrangements spanning V, D and J were amplified using mixed TRB-A/B primers. TCRdb re-called the multiplex PCR reads with MiXCR, one entry per CDR3 protein. The sample lists some 10,000 distinct CDR3 sequences, roughly 33% seen once, with 15% to 20% in the top ten. Peripheral blood genomic DNA, not sorted cells or RNA, was the template. This sequence joins TRBV6-2 or TRBV6-3 and TRBJ2-3; D is unresolved. This clonotype originated in a human donor in good health. The donor label of this sample is uncertain. Specimen: blood. CDR3 protein: CASSYSRASWSSASTDTQYF. The CDR3 region has the DNA TGTGCCAGCAGTTACTCGAGAGCTAGTTGGTCGTCGGCCAGCACAGATACGCAGTATTTT.